What follows are 5 T cell receptor beta chains derived from one specimen sequenced in a study of metastatic and nonmetastatic thyroid tumors. Thyroid surgery had not been preceded by any treatment in any patient. TCRdb re-called clones via MiXCR from the PCR reads. The profile shows roughly 57,000 clones, 20% to 25% of them singletons. The sample comprised blood. These TCRs come from a female donor with papillary thyroid cancer or a benign thyroid nodule (not recorded which). Some clones in this sample may be carry-over from other donors' samples.

This clone was seen repeatedly, ten times or more. The V and J genes are TRBV5-6 and TRBJ2-5; TRBD1 matches 7 bases. CDR3 length equals 13 residues. In germline, CDR1 is SGHDT, CDR2 YYEEEE. V dropped 4 bases and J dropped 2; count of bases not matched to a gene: 2. CDR3 DNA sequence: TGTGCCAGCAGCGTGGGACAGCAAGAGACCCAGTACTTC. This translates into CASSVGQQETQYF.

Comment on this clone: This may stem from a read error, because a much larger clone lies one nucleotide away. The rearrangement joins TRBV9 to TRBJ2-2; D not certain. The V gene's germline CDR1 is SGDLS and CDR2 YYNGEE. Deletions cut 4 bases from V and 7 bases from J, with 17 bases between. The CDR3 sequence is 15 residues long. In DNA, the CDR3 is TGTGCCAGCAGCCCCAGACATGGCCTGGGCGGGGAGCTGTTTTTT. Translated, it gives CASSPRHGLGGELFF.

This clone was counted a single time. No conserved phenylalanine or tryptophan ends this CDR3, so it is likely a read error. DNA for the CDR3: TGTGCCAGCAGTCCTATCGATCCCTCCAACGAGCAGTACTTA. Protein sequence: CASSPIDPSNEQYL. The chain is built from TRBV27 and TRBJ2-7; D is unresolved. This CDR3 has 14 amino acids. Germline assignment: CDR1 MNHEY and CDR2 SMNVEV (reference sequence).

This clone was seen ten or more times. The chain links TRBV14 to TRBJ2-1; either TRBD1 or TRBD2 may fit D (5 bases each). V was clipped by 5 bases and J by 4 bases, with 12 bases between them. The CDR3 is made up of 14 amino acids. Germline V gene data show CDR1 as SGHDN and CDR2 as FVKESK. CDR3 sequence (DNA): TGTGCCAGCAGCTCGGGACGGTCTTACAATGAGCAGTTCTTC. Translation: CASSSGRSYNEQFF.

There are many counts of this clone. The chain links TRBV4-1 to TRBJ2-3, with 9 bases identical to TRBD2. V was pared by 4 bases and J by 6 bases, with 8 bases of the junction left unmatched. This CDR3 region has 15 residues. Germline CDR1 MGHRA, CDR2 YSYEKL. CDR3 residues: CASSRLAGEGDTQYF. CDR3 nucleotide sequence: TGCGCCAGCAGCCGCTTAGCGGGAGAGGGGGATACGCAGTATTTT.